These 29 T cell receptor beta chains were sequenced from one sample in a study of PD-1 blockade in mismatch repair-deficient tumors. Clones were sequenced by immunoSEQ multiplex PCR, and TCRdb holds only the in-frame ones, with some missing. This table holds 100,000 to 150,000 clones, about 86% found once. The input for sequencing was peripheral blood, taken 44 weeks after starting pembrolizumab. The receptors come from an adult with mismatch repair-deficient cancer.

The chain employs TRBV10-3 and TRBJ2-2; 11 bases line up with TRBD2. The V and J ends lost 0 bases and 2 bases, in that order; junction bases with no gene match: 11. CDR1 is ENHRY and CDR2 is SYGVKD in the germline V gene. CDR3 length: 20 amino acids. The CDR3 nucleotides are TGTGCCATCAGTGAGTCGATTGAACTAGCGGGAGAGTTAAACACCGGGGAGCTGTTTTTT. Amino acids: CAISESIELAGELNTGELFF.

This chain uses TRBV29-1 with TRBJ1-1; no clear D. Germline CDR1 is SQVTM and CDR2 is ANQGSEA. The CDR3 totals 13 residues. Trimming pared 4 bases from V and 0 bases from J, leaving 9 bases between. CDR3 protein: CSVAGGLNTEAFF. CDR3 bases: TGCAGCGTTGCGGGAGGGTTGAACACTGAAGCTTTCTTT.

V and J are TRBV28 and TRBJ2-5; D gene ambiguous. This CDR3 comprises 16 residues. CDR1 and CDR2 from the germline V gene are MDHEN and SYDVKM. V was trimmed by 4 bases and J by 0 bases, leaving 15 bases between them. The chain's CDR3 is CASSSLGPEYQETQYF. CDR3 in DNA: TGTGCCAGCAGTTCCCTAGGGCCCGAGTACCAAGAGACCCAGTACTTC.

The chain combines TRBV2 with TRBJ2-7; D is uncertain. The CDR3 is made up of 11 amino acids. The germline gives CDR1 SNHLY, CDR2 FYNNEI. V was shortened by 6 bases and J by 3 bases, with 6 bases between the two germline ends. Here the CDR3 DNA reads TGTGCCAGCAGCGGCCGCTACGAGCAGTACTTC. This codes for CASSGRYEQYF.

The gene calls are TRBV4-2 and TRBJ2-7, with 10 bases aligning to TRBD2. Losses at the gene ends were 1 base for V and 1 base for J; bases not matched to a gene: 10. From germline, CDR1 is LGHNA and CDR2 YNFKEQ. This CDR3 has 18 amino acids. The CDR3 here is CASSQGSLRLAGSYEQYF. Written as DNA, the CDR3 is TGTGCCAGCAGCCAAGGAAGTTTGAGACTAGCGGGTTCCTACGAGCAGTACTTC.

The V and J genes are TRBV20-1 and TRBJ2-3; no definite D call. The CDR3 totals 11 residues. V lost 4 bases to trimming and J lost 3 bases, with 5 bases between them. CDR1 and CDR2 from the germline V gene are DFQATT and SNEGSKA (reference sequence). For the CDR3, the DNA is TGCAGTGCTACCCATACAGATACGCAGTATTTT. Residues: CSATHTDTQYF.

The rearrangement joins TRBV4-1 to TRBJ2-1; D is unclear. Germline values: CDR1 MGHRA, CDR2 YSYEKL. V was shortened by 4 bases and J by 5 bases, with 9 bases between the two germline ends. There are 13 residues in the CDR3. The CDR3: CASSPPRNNEQFF. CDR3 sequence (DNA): TGCGCCAGCAGCCCCCCTAGAAACAATGAGCAGTTCTTC.

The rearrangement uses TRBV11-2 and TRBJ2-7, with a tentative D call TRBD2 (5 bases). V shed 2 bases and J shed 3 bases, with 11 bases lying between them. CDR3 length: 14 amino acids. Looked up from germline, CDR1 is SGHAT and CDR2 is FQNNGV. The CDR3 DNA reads TGTGCCAGCAGCTTAAGCGGTTCCGGCTACGAGCAGTACTTC. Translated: CASSLSGSGYEQYF.

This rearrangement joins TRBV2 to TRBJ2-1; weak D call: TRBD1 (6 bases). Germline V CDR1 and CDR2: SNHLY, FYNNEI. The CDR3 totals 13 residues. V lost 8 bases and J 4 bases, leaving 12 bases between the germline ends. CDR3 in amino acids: CASGTSTYNEQFF. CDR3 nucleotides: TGTGCCAGCGGGACATCTACTTACAATGAGCAGTTCTTC.

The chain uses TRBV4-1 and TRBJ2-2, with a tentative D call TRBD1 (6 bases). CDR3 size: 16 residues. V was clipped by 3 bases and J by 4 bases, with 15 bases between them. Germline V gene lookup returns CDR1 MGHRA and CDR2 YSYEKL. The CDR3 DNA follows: TGCGCCAGCAGCCAGCGAGACAGGCGAGCCACCGGGGAGCTGTTTTTT. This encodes CASSQRDRRATGELFF.

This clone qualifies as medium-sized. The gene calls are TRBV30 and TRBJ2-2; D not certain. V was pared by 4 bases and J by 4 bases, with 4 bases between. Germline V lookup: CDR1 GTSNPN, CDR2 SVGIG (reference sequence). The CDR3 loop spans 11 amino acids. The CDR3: CAWKATGELFF. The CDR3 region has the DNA TGTGCCTGGAAGGCCACCGGGGAGCTGTTTTTT.

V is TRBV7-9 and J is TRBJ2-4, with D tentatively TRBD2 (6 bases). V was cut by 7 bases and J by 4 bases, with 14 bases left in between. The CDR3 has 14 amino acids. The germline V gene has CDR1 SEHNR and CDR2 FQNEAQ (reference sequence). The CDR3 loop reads CASKDKREKNIQYF. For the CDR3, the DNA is TGTGCCAGCAAGGATAAACGGGAGAAAAACATTCAGTACTTC.

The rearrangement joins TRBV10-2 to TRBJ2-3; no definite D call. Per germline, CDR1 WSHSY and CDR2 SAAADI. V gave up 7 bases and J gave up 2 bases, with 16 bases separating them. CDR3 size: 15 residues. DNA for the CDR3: TGCGCCAGCAAGGACCCAAAAAGATACACAGATACGCAGTATTTT. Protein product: CASKDPKRYTDTQYF.

The CDR3: CASSVGLDETQYF. The CDR3 DNA follows: TGCGCCAGCAGCGTAGGCCTCGATGAGACCCAGTACTTC. The chain has TRBV5-1 and TRBJ2-5; no clear D. The V end lost 4 bases, the J end lost 5 bases, and 12 bases lay between the germline ends. Germline-derived CDR1 and CDR2 are SGHRS and YFSETQ. The CDR3 covers 13 residues. Supplemented by reference TRBV5-1 and TRBJ2-5, the full variable domain reads KAGVTQTPRYLIKTRGQQVTLSCSPISGHRSVSWYQQTPGQGLQFLFEYFSETQRNKGNFPGRFSGRQFSNSRSEMNVSTLELGDSALYLCASSVGLDETQYFGPGTRLLVL.

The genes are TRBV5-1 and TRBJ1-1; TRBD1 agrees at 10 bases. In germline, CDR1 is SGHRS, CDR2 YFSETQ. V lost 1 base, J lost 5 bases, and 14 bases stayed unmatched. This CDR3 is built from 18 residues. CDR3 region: CASSLRGSGTGVGTEAFF. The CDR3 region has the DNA TGCGCCAGCAGCTTGAGGGGTTCCGGGACAGGGGTAGGGACTGAAGCTTTCTTT.

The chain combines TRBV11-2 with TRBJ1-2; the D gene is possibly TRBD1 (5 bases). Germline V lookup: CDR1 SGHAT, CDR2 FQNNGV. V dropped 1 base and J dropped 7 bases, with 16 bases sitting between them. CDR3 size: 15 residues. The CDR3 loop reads CASSLGLWGGAGYTF. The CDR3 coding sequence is TGTGCCAGCAGCTTAGGATTATGGGGTGGGGCTGGCTACACCTTC.

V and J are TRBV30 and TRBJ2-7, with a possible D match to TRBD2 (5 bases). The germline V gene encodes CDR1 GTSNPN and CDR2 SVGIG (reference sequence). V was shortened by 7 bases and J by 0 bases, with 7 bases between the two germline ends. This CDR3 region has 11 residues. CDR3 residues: CAYRDSYEQYF. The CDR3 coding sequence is TGTGCCTATCGGGACTCCTACGAGCAGTACTTC.

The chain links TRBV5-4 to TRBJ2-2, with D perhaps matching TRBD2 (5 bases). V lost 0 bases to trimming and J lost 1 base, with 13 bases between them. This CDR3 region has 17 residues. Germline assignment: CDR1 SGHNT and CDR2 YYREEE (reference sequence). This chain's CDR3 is CASSLGASTQNTGELFF. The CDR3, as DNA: TGTGCCAGCAGCTTGGGGGCTAGCACCCAGAACACCGGGGAGCTGTTTTTT. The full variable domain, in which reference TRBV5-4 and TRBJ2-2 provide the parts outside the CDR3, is ETGVTQSPTHLIKTRGQQVTLRCSSQSGHNTVSWYQQALGQGPQFIFQYYREEENGRGNFPPRFSGLQFPNYSSELNVNALELDDSALYLCASSLGASTQNTGELFFGEGSRLTVL.

CDR3 in DNA: TGTGCCAGCAGTTGGCGGGACAGGGGGGAAAATGAGCAGTTCTTC. Encoded protein: CASSWRDRGENEQFF. The rearrangement joins TRBV28 to TRBJ2-1; 11 nucleotides agree with TRBD1. Germline trimming cut 4 bases from V and 7 bases from J; bases unmatched to any gene: 6. The CDR3 spans 15 residues. Germline assignment: CDR1 MDHEN and CDR2 SYDVKM.

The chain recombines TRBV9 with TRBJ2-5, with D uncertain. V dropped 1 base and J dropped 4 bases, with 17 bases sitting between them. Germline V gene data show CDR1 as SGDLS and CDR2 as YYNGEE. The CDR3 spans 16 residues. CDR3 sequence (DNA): TGTGCCAGCAGCGTATCAAATGCCGTGCGTGGAGAGACCCAGTACTTC. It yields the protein CASSVSNAVRGETQYF.

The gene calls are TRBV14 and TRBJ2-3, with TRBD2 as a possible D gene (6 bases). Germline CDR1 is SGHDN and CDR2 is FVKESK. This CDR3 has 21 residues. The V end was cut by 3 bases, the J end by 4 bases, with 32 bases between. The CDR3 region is CASSHYVGEFPLAPGADTQYF. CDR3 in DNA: TGTGCCAGCAGCCATTACGTCGGGGAGTTCCCTCTAGCCCCGGGGGCAGATACGCAGTATTTT.

The CDR3 here is CASSATGYNQPQHF. The CDR3 DNA reads TGTGCCAGCAGTGCAACAGGATACAATCAGCCCCAGCATTTT. The rearrangement links TRBV6-6 to TRBJ1-5, with D tentatively TRBD1 (5 bases). The CDR3 loop spans 14 amino acids. In germline, CDR1 is MNHNY, CDR2 SVGAGI (reference sequence). Trimming stripped 5 bases from V and 3 bases from J, with 11 bases between.

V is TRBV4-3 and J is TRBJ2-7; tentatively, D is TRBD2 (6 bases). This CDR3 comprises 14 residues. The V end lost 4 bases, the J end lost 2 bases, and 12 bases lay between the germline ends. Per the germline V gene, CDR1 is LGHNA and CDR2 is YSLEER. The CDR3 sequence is CASSRGTATYEQYF. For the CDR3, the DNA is TGCGCCAGCAGCCGGGGGACTGCCACCTACGAGCAGTACTTC.

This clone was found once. CDR3 sequence: CASSKPGPQETQYF. The CDR3 DNA reads TGTGCCAGCAGTAAACCGGGACCTCAAGAGACCCAGTACTTC. This chain links TRBV6-6 with TRBJ2-5; the D gene could be TRBD1 or TRBD2 (5 bases each). V lost 5 bases and J lost 2, with 12 bases in between. Germline assignment: CDR1 MNHNY and CDR2 SVGAGI (reference sequence). This CDR3 contains 14 residues.

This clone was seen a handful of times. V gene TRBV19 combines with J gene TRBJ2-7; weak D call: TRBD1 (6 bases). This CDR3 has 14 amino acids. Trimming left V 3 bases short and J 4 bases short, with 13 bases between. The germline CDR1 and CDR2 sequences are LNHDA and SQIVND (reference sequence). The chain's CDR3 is CASSIRGRSYEQYF. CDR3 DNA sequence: TGTGCCAGTAGTATCAGGGGACGCAGTTACGAGCAGTACTTC.

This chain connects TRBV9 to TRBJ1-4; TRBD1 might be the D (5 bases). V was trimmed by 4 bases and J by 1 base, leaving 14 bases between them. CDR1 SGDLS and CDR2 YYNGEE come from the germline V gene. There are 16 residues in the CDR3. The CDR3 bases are TGTGCCAGCAGCAGGGACGGGCTGGGAACTAATGAAAAACTGTTTTTT. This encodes CASSRDGLGTNEKLFF. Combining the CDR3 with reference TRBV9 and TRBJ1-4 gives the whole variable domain DSGVTQTPKHLITATGQRVTLRCSPRSGDLSVYWYQQSLDQGLQFLIQYYNGEERAKGNILERFSAQQFPDLHSELNLSSLELGDSALYFCASSRDGLGTNEKLFFGSGTQLSVL.

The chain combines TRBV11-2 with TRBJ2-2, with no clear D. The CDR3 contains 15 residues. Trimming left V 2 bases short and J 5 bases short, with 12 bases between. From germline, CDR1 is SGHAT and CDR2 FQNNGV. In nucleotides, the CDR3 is TGTGCCAGCAGCTTAATCCGGGTATCTACCGGGGAGCTGTTTTTT. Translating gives CASSLIRVSTGELFF.

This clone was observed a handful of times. The CDR3, as DNA: TGTGCCAGCAGCTTAATGTCTAGCTTGGGAGGCGAGCAGTACTTC. Amino acid sequence: CASSLMSSLGGEQYF. V usage is TRBV7-9 and J usage is TRBJ2-7; possible D gene TRBD2, 6 bases. V was pared by 2 bases and J by 6 bases, with 17 bases between. Germline values: CDR1 SEHNR, CDR2 FQNEAQ (reference sequence). The CDR3 extends over 15 amino acids.

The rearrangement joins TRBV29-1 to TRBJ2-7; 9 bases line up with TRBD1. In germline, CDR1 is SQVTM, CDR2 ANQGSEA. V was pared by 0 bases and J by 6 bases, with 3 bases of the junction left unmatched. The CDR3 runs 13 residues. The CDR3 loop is CSVEEQGAGEQYF. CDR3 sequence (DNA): TGCAGCGTTGAAGAACAGGGGGCTGGCGAGCAGTACTTC.